This TCR beta chain was obtained from a study of blood T cell repertoires in COVID-19. TCRdb keeps only in-frame clones here, not all; method: immunoSEQ multiplex PCR. Of some 160,000 clones listed, roughly 88% are singletons. The V and J ends lost 4 bases and 1 base respectively, with 8 bases between them. Germline CDR1 and CDR2: SEHNR and FQNEAQ (reference sequence). CDR3 length: 14 residues. This clone was seen a single time. The material sequenced was peripheral blood. This TCR came from a man younger than 35 with COVID-19, enrolled during active disease. This rearrangement joins TRBV7-9 to TRBJ1-5; D gene ambiguous. CDR3 DNA: TGTGCCAGCAGCTCGTCGGGAAGCAATCAGCCCCAGCATTTT. It encodes CASSSSGSNQPQHF.